The T cell receptor beta chain under discussion was sequenced for a study of OX40 agonist ivuxolimab in advanced cancers. On the study more broadly: The patients' treatment was ivuxolimab, an agonistic anti-OX40 (CD134) antibody. Hepatocellular carcinoma, melanoma, renal cell or head and neck cancer affected the dose-escalation patients. Anti-PD-1, anti-PD-L1 or anti-CTLA-4 therapy given earlier was allowed, and 30% to 45% had some.

Worth noting for this clone: The antigen is undetermined.

V was clipped by 2 bases and J by 2 bases, with 11 bases between them. The CDR3 extends over 15 amino acids. Germline V gene data show CDR1 as SEHNR and CDR2 as FQNEAQ (reference sequence). Profiling relied on immunoSEQ multiplex PCR, and the TCRdb table lists in-frame clones only, not all of them. The sample records tens of thousands of clones, around 90% being singletons. Study-level results: Relative to CD4+ cells, CD8+ T cells on average had more expanded clones.

This specimen consisted of CD4+ or CD8+ T cells sorted from blood, obtained in a trial of the OX40 agonist ivuxolimab. The rearrangement joins TRBV7-9 to TRBJ2-3; no clear D. The TCR originated in an adult with an advanced solid tumor such as melanoma, head and neck, liver or kidney cancer. In nucleotides, the CDR3 is TGTGCCAGCAGCTTATTGGTAGGAGTCACAGATACGCAGTATTTT. Amino acids: CASSLLVGVTDTQYF.